This T cell receptor beta chain was obtained from a study of blood T cell repertoires in COVID-19. Overall study context: Acute-phase and convalescent COVID-19 samples originated in the United States, Italy and Spain. The cDNA or gDNA used as material had been derived from T cells, B-cell-depleted T cells, or PBMCs.

In the original analysis: Reference gene primers were amplified, and this amplification served to estimate nucleated cell counts. Generated by immunoSEQ multiplex PCR, the TCRdb table keeps only in-frame clones and is missing some. V, J and clone size are those of that table, while D and trimming were read from the DNA. The profile shows under 120,000 clones, approximately 90% of them singletons. CDR1 and CDR2 (germline): SGDLS, YYNGEE. Trimming at V came to 2 bases and at J to 5 bases, leaving 5 bases not matched to a gene. This CDR3 is built from 15 residues. The rearrangement links TRBV9 to TRBJ2-1; 9 bases fit TRBD1. The receptor was isolated from an elderly woman with acute or convalescent COVID-19. The sample was peripheral blood. Written as DNA, the CDR3 is TGTGCCAGCAGCGTTACCGGGACAGGGAACAATGAGCAGTTCTTC. Its translation is CASSVTGTGNNEQFF.